The 28 T cell receptor beta chains given below trace back to one sample, sequenced in a study of PD-1 blockade in mismatch repair-deficient tumors. Assay used: immunoSEQ multiplex PCR; TCRdb lists only in-frame clones, some missing. The data show 75,000 to 85,000 clones, approximately 84% seen once. The material was peripheral blood, obtained 12 weeks after starting pembrolizumab. These receptors originate from an adult with mismatch repair-deficient cancer.

The chain couples TRBV7-9 to TRBJ2-1; D may be TRBD1 (5 bases). Germline V gene sequence: CDR1 SEHNR, CDR2 FQNEAQ (reference sequence). The length of the CDR3 is 17 residues. V lost 1 base, J lost 3 bases, and 16 bases lay in between. The CDR3 nucleotides are TGTGCCAGCAGCTTAGGTGGGGCCGGAAGCCGCTACAATGAGCAGTTCTTC. Amino acids: CASSLGGAGSRYNEQFF.

V and J are TRBV5-1 and TRBJ1-1, with TRBD1 matching 8 bases. Germline V CDR1 and CDR2: SGHRS, YFSETQ. The CDR3 sequence is 16 residues long. The ends lost 4 bases at V and 1 base at J; junction bases unmatched: 9. CDR3: CASSLSQTGANTEAFF. The DNA of the CDR3 is TGCGCCAGCAGCCTCTCACAGACAGGGGCGAACACTGAAGCTTTCTTT. The entire variable domain, with the rest obtained from reference TRBV5-1 and TRBJ1-1, is as follows: KAGVTQTPRYLIKTRGQQVTLSCSPISGHRSVSWYQQTPGQGLQFLFEYFSETQRNKGNFPGRFSGRQFSNSRSEMNVSTLELGDSALYLCASSLSQTGANTEAFFGQGTRLTVV.

DNA for the CDR3: TGTGCCACCAGCAGGGAACGATACACTGAAGCTTTCTTT. Residues: CATSRERYTEAFF. This chain joins TRBV15 and TRBJ1-1; D remains ambiguous. Germline V gene sequence: CDR1 LNHNV, CDR2 YYDKDF (reference sequence). V was clipped by 3 bases and J by 3 bases, with 8 bases between them. This CDR3 is built from 13 residues.

This sequence joins TRBV5-1 and TRBJ1-3; D call uncertain. The CDR3 spans 15 residues. CDR1 and CDR2 (germline): SGHRS, YFSETQ. With 4 bases removed from V and 0 bases from J, the gap between germline ends came to 11 bases. The CDR3 DNA reads TGCGCCAGCAGCGAAGGGATCAACTCTGGAAACACCATATATTTT. Translating gives CASSEGINSGNTIYF.

The rearrangement uses TRBV5-1 and TRBJ2-1; D tentatively fits TRBD1 or TRBD2 (5 bases each). Trimming removed 0 bases at V and 9 bases at J, with 7 bases between. Germline V gives CDR1 SGHRS, CDR2 YFSETQ. The CDR3 contains 12 residues. CDR3 amino acids: CASSLGGGEQFF. Written as DNA, the CDR3 is TGCGCCAGCAGCTTGGGTGGGGGTGAGCAGTTCTTC.

This clone has only a few counts. The V and J genes are TRBV19 and TRBJ1-5, with D possibly matching TRBD1 (5 bases). V lost 4 bases to trimming and J lost 2 bases, with 18 bases between them. This CDR3 has 17 residues. Germline V gives CDR1 LNHDA, CDR2 SQIVND (reference sequence). The CDR3 coding sequence is TGTGCCAGTAGTACAAAACAGGAACGGGGCGGCAATCAGCCCCAGCATTTT. This gives the protein CASSTKQERGGNQPQHF.

There are many counts of this clone. The chain combines TRBV9 with TRBJ2-3, with D tentatively TRBD1 (6 bases). This CDR3 comprises 15 residues. V lost 6 bases, J lost 0 bases, and 14 bases lay in between. Looked up from germline, CDR1 is SGDLS and CDR2 is YYNGEE. CDR3 coding DNA: TGTGCCAGCACCCAGACAGGTACTAGCACAGATACGCAGTATTTT. Translation: CASTQTGTSTDTQYF.

The chain combines TRBV9 with TRBJ1-1; D is unclear. The V gene's germline CDR1 is SGDLS and CDR2 YYNGEE. Trimming pared 3 bases from V and 6 bases from J, leaving 9 bases between. There are 12 residues in the CDR3. The CDR3: CASSAGSSEAFF. The CDR3 nucleotides are TGTGCCAGCAGCGCCGGATCGTCTGAAGCTTTCTTT.

The rearrangement uses TRBV7-8 and TRBJ1-2; TRBD1 agrees at 7 bases. Per the germline V gene, CDR1 is SGHVS and CDR2 is FQNEAQ. V trimming: 0 bases; J trimming: 2 bases; junction bases outside the gene matches: 0. CDR3 size: 14 residues. The CDR3 bases are TGTGCCAGCAGCTTAGCGGGACAGAACTATGGCTACACCTTC. Amino acids: CASSLAGQNYGYTF.

The V call is TRBV7-2, the J call TRBJ2-7; D is unclear. V was cut by 6 bases and J by 3 bases, with 12 bases left in between. Germline loops: CDR1 SGHTA, CDR2 FQGNSA. The CDR3 sequence is 13 residues long. The CDR3 region has the DNA TGTGCCAGCAGACCCGGCCCAAACTACGAGCAGTACTTC. Translation: CASRPGPNYEQYF.

Only a few counts were recorded for this clone. The chain employs TRBV19 and TRBJ1-1, with a weak D call TRBD1 (6 bases). CDR1 is LNHDA and CDR2 is SQIVND in the germline V gene (reference sequence). V was shortened by 6 bases and J by 5 bases, with 22 bases between the two germline ends. The CDR3 spans 16 residues. The CDR3 region is CASRQGSSRQSTEAFF. The CDR3 nucleotides are TGTGCCAGTAGGCAGGGGTCTTCCCGACAAAGTACTGAAGCTTTCTTT. Combining the CDR3 with reference TRBV19 and TRBJ1-1 gives the whole variable domain DGGITQSPKYLFRKEGQNVTLSCEQNLNHDAMYWYRQDPGQGLRLIYYSQIVNDFQKGDIAEGYSVSREKKESFPLTVTSAQKNPTAFYLCASRQGSSRQSTEAFFGQGTRLTVV.

This clone was seen only once. The rearrangement uses TRBV19 and TRBJ2-2, with D uncertain. Germline lookup yields CDR1 LNHDA and CDR2 SQIVND (reference sequence). The CDR3 has 12 amino acids. The V and J ends lost 7 bases and 4 bases respectively, with 7 bases between them. The CDR3, as DNA: TGTGCCAGTAATAAGCGCACCGGGGAGCTGTTTTTT. It codes for CASNKRTGELFF. Together with reference TRBV19 and TRBJ2-2, the CDR3 gives the full variable domain: DGGITQSPKYLFRKEGQNVTLSCEQNLNHDAMYWYRQDPGQGLRLIYYSQIVNDFQKGDIAEGYSVSREKKESFPLTVTSAQKNPTAFYLCASNKRTGELFFGEGSRLTVL.

This clone was found a few times. V usage is TRBV4-1 and J usage is TRBJ2-7; TRBD1 matches at 7 bases. With V trimmed by 1 base and J by 3 bases, 0 bases remained unmatched. Per germline, CDR1 MGHRA and CDR2 YSYEKL. The CDR3 is 13 residues long. The CDR3 bases are TGCGCCAGCAGCCAAGGGGACAGCTACGAGCAGTACTTC. It is translated as CASSQGDSYEQYF.

The rearrangement joins TRBV6-6 to TRBJ1-1; no clear D. The CDR3 is 15 amino acids. The germline V gene encodes CDR1 MNHNY and CDR2 SVGAGI (reference sequence). The ends were cut back, 2 bases at V and 1 base at J, with 11 bases in the middle. In DNA, the CDR3 is TGTGCCAGCAGTTACGGGGTCGGAGGGAACACTGAAGCTTTCTTT. Protein product: CASSYGVGGNTEAFF.

The rearrangement links TRBV18 to TRBJ2-5; tentative D call: TRBD1 (6 bases). This CDR3 is built from 13 residues. Germline CDR1 is KGHSH and CDR2 is LQKENI. With 6 bases removed from V and 2 bases from J, the gap between germline ends came to 10 bases. CDR3 coding DNA: TGTGCCAGCTCGACAGGCCGACAAGAGACCCAGTACTTC. Translated, it gives CASSTGRQETQYF.

The count of this clone is one. The V and J genes are TRBV20-1 and TRBJ2-1; D is uncertain. In germline, CDR1 is DFQATT, CDR2 SNEGSKA (reference sequence). Trimming stripped 2 bases from V and 8 bases from J, with 7 bases between. The CDR3 totals 11 residues. The CDR3 reads CSARLEYEQFF. The CDR3 coding sequence is TGCAGTGCTAGACTCGAGTATGAGCAGTTCTTC.

The rearrangement joins TRBV5-5 to TRBJ1-1; TRBD1 aligns across 9 bases. V trimming: 4 bases; J trimming: 2 bases; junction bases outside the gene matches: 3. The CDR3 spans 14 residues. CDR1 and CDR2 from the germline V gene are SGHKS and YYEKEE (reference sequence). This CDR3 is CASSPDRGNTEAFF. CDR3 in DNA: TGTGCCAGCAGCCCGGACAGGGGTAACACTGAAGCTTTCTTT.

The V gene is TRBV7-2, the J gene TRBJ2-1; 14 nucleotides align to TRBD2. With V trimmed by 4 bases and J by 9 bases, 8 bases remained unmatched. The germline V gene encodes CDR1 SGHTA and CDR2 FQGNSA. The CDR3 loop spans 16 amino acids. CDR3 loop: CASSSGTSGSSGEQFF. The CDR3 nucleotides are TGTGCCAGCAGCTCCGGGACTAGCGGGAGTTCAGGTGAGCAGTTCTTC.

The chain links TRBV7-9 to TRBJ2-5; no clear D gene. The CDR3 spans 11 residues. The germline V gene has CDR1 SEHNR and CDR2 FQNEAQ (reference sequence). With 3 bases removed from V and 2 bases from J, the gap between germline ends came to 1 base. The CDR3 reads CASSFQETQYF. The CDR3 DNA sequence: TGTGCCAGCAGCTTTCAAGAGACCCAGTACTTC.

The chain carries TRBV5-1 and TRBJ1-1; D is undetermined. The germline V gene has CDR1 SGHRS and CDR2 YFSETQ. Trimming took 0 bases from V and 5 from J, leaving 11 bases between them. This CDR3 spans 14 amino acids. CDR3 DNA: TGCGCCAGCAGCTTGGACGCCAGGCCTACTGAAGCTTTCTTT. As protein: CASSLDARPTEAFF.

This chain uses TRBV27 with TRBJ2-1; D is undetermined. Germline CDR1 MNHEY, CDR2 SMNVEV (reference sequence). V lost 6 bases and J lost 0, with 9 bases in between. The length of the CDR3 is 14 residues. The CDR3 DNA reads as TGTGCCAGCAGACGTAGCAGCTCCTACAATGAGCAGTTCTTC. This sequence encodes CASRRSSSYNEQFF.

This clone has a count of ten or more. The gene calls are TRBV2 and TRBJ2-1; D tentatively fits TRBD1 or TRBD2 (5 bases each). In germline, CDR1 is SNHLY, CDR2 FYNNEI. V lost 3 bases and J 8 bases, leaving 23 bases between the germline ends. This CDR3 region has 17 residues. The CDR3 DNA follows: TGTGCCAGCAGTGACCAATACACCGGGACGACAGACGATGAGCAGTTCTTC. This gives the protein CASSDQYTGTTDDEQFF.

V and J are TRBV10-3 and TRBJ2-1; D uncertain. V lost 4 bases and J lost 9, with 16 bases in between. CDR1 is ENHRY and CDR2 is SYGVKD in the germline V gene. This CDR3 comprises 14 residues. Here the CDR3 DNA reads TGTGCCATCAGTGCGATCGCCTCGTCCGGTGAGCAGTTCTTC. Protein: CAISAIASSGEQFF.

This chain connects TRBV7-3 to TRBJ2-5; the match to TRBD2 covers 13 bases. The trim removed 2 bases at V and 1 base at J, leaving 1 base unmatched. The germline V gene has CDR1 SGHTA and CDR2 FQGTGA. CDR3 size: 16 residues. The DNA of the CDR3 is TGTGCCAGCAGCTTAGGGACTAGCGGGGTCCAAGAGACCCAGTACTTC. This sequence encodes CASSLGTSGVQETQYF. The full variable domain, its missing parts supplied by reference TRBV7-3 and TRBJ2-5, is GAGVSQTPSNKVTEKGKYVELRCDPISGHTALYWYRQSLGQGPEFLIYFQGTGAADDSGLPNDRFFAVRPEGSVSTLKIQRTERGDSAVYLCASSLGTSGVQETQYFGPGTRLLVL.

The chain carries TRBV5-1 and TRBJ1-2, with D possibly being TRBD1 (5 bases). Germline loops: CDR1 SGHRS, CDR2 YFSETQ. V gave up 3 bases and J gave up 4 bases, with 7 bases separating them. This CDR3 comprises 12 residues. As DNA, the CDR3 is TGCGCCAGCAGCTGGGGGACCTATGGCTACACCTTC. It yields the protein CASSWGTYGYTF.

This clone was detected only once. The chain combines TRBV9 with TRBJ1-1; D might be TRBD1 (6 bases). Between the trimmed V and J ends, which lost 4 bases and 4 bases, there was a span of 20 bases. The CDR3 sequence is 16 residues long. From germline, CDR1 is SGDLS and CDR2 YYNGEE. CDR3 coding DNA: TGTGCCAGCAGCCCGTTGAGGGGGGGCCAGGTCACTGAAGCTTTCTTT. Its protein is CASSPLRGGQVTEAFF.

This sequence joins TRBV7-8 and TRBJ1-1; 7 nucleotides match TRBD1. Trimming cost V 5 bases and J 5 bases; bases outside gene matches: 5. The germline CDR1 and CDR2 sequences are SGHVS and FQNEAQ. The CDR3 is made up of 13 amino acids. The CDR3 sequence is CASSRATGTEAFF. The CDR3 bases are TGTGCCAGCAGCCGAGCGACAGGGACTGAAGCTTTCTTT.

V is TRBV6-5 and J is TRBJ2-7; D gene uncertain. V lost 4 bases, J lost 1 base, and 14 bases lay in between. The CDR3 runs 15 residues. CDR1 and CDR2 from the germline V gene are MNHEY and SVGAGI. DNA of the CDR3: TGTGCCAGCAGTTTCGGACCTCTATATTCCTACGAGCAGTACTTC. This sequence encodes CASSFGPLYSYEQYF.